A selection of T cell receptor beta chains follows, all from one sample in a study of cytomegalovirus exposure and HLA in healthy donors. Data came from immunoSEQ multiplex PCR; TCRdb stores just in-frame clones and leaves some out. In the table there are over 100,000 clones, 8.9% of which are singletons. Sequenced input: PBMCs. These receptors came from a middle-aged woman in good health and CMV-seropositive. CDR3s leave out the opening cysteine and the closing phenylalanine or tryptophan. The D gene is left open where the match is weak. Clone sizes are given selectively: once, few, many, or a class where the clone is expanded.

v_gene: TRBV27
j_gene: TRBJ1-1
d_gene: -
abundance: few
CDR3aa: ASSSDRNTEAF

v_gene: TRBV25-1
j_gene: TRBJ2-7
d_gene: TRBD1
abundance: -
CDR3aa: ASSESGTGSYEQY

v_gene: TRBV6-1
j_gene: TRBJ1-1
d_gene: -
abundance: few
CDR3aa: ASSEVTEAF

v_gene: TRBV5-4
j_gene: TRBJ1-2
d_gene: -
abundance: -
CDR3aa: ASRRRAFNYGYT

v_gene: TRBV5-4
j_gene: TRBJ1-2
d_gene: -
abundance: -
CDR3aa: ASSPPAGKHGYT

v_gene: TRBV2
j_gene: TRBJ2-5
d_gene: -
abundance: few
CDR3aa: ATNRQIQETQY

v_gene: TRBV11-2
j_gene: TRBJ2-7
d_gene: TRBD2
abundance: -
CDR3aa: ASSASGRSGEQY

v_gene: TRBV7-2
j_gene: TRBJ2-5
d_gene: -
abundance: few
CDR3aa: ASSLGTKETQY

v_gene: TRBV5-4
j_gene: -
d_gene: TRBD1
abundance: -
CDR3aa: ASSSGGGQGIYEQY

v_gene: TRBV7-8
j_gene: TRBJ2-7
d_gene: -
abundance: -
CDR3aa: ASSFGSWQY

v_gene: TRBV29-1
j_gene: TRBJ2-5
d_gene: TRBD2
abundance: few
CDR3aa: SVRGGRVAQKETQY

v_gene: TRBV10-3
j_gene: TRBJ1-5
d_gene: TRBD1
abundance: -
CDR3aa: ASSSSTGANQPQH

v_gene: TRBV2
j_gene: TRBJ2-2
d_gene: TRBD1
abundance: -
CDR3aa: ASSLRGTGTAGELF

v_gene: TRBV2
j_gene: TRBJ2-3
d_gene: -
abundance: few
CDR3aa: ASSRSLTDTQY